Presented here are 20 T cell receptor beta chains from one specimen sequenced in a study of human T cells and chemical hapten exposure. TCRdb re-analysed the RACE reads in MiXCR, keeping a single row per CDR3 protein. The sample includes over 130,000 distinct CDR3 sequences, 12% of them seen just once. Time point here: patch test 2, 6 weeks after DPC sensitization. Treatment of the sample: therapeutic diphenylcyclopropenone sensitization with weekly scalp DPC. The sample here was whole blood, taken in connection with sensitization to the hapten diphenylcyclopropenone (DPC). These receptors came from a woman aged 45-59 years with alopecia areata. Some clones in this sample may be carry-over from other donors' samples.

This clonotype was picked up many times. The CDR3 coding sequence is TGTGCCAGCAACGGACTAGCGGGAAGGGAGCTGTTTTTT. Amino acids: CASNGLAGRELFF. This chain uses TRBV2 with TRBJ2-2; 12 bases agree with TRBD2. The J segment lost 9 bases and the V segment lost 7 bases, leaving 3 bases of the junction unmatched. Per germline, CDR1 SNHLY and CDR2 FYNNEI. The CDR3 consists of 13 residues.

The rearrangement joins TRBV5-1 to TRBJ2-7; TRBD2 matches 10 bases. Trimming at V came to 4 bases and at J to 3 bases, leaving 4 bases not matched to a gene. Germline loops: CDR1 SGHRS, CDR2 YFSETQ. The CDR3 consists of 14 residues. The CDR3 reads CASSSSSGSYEQYF. The CDR3 nucleotides are TGCGCCAGCAGCAGTTCTAGCGGGAGCTACGAGCAGTACTTC.

The chain couples TRBV27 to TRBJ2-7; the D gene is possibly TRBD2 (6 bases). There are 15 residues in the CDR3. The V end was cut by 2 bases, the J end by 6 bases, with 17 bases between. Germline V gene sequence: CDR1 MNHEY, CDR2 SMNVEV (reference sequence). CDR3 region: CASSLTVGGYGEQYF. In DNA form, the CDR3 reads TGTGCCAGCAGTTTAACGGTCGGGGGATATGGCGAGCAGTACTTC.

At least ten counts were recorded for this clonotype. The chain joins TRBV29-1 to TRBJ1-4; D is ambiguous. The germline gives CDR1 SQVTM, CDR2 ANQGSEA. The CDR3 has 12 amino acids. With 5 bases removed from V and 8 bases from J, the gap between germline ends came to 12 bases. The CDR3 sequence is CSVPGSSEKLFF. CDR3 sequence (DNA): TGCAGCGTTCCCGGGTCGTCGGAAAAACTGTTTTTT.

A few counts support this clonotype. The chain carries TRBV5-1 and TRBJ2-3; D is unclear. Trimming removed 2 bases at V and 3 bases at J, with 7 bases between. Looked up from germline, CDR1 is SGHRS and CDR2 is YFSETQ. This CDR3 spans 13 amino acids. The CDR3 region is CASSLKQTDTQYF. Written as DNA, the CDR3 is TGCGCCAGCAGCTTAAAGCAAACAGATACGCAGTATTTT.

This clonotype was seen more than once but under ten times. The chain recombines TRBV7-9 with TRBJ2-3, with D perhaps TRBD2 (6 bases). The V end was cut by 2 bases, the J end by 4 bases, with 13 bases between. The CDR3 has 15 amino acids. Germline V gene lookup returns CDR1 SEHNR and CDR2 FQNEAQ (reference sequence). CDR3 sequence (DNA): TGTGCCAGCAGCTTAAGAACGGGAGTTGCAGATACGCAGTATTTT. As protein: CASSLRTGVADTQYF.

The genes are TRBV6-7 and TRBJ1-1; tentative D call: TRBD1 (5 bases). TRBV6-7 is filed as an ORF, its function uncertain. The CDR3 sequence is 12 residues long. Between the trimmed V and J ends, which lost 6 bases and 4 bases, there was a span of 9 bases. The CDR3 reads CASSGTITEAFF. The CDR3 coding sequence is TGTGCCAGCAGCGGGACGATCACTGAAGCTTTCTTT.

This clonotype was observed a handful of times. V and J are TRBV14 and TRBJ2-3, with D maybe TRBD1 (5 bases). The CDR3 has 13 amino acids. Germline CDR1 is SGHDN and CDR2 is FVKESK. Trimming took off 0 bases at V and 8 bases at J, with 9 bases between the two ends. CDR3 bases: TGTGCCAGCAGCCAAGATCTTGGGGCTACGCAGTATTTT. It translates to CASSQDLGATQYF.

This clonotype showed up many times. The CDR3 spells CASSPAGLAGASNEQYF. The CDR3 nucleotides are TGTGCCAGCTCACCTGCGGGACTAGCGGGAGCAAGTAACGAGCAGTACTTC. The chain combines TRBV18 with TRBJ2-7, with TRBD2 identical over 14 bases. J gave up 5 bases and V 3 bases, and 9 bases lay outside the gene matches. This CDR3 contains 17 residues. Germline CDR1 and CDR2: KGHSH and LQKENI.

This rearrangement joins TRBV5-1 to TRBJ2-2; 9 nucleotides agree with TRBD1. V shed 2 bases and J 3 bases; nucleotides not matched to a gene: 26. Germline loops: CDR1 SGHRS, CDR2 YFSETQ. The CDR3 length is 23 residues. Written as DNA, the CDR3 is TGCGCCAGCAGCTTCCCCAACCGACAGGGGGACGGGGACCCCCTCCCAGACACCGGGGAGCTGTTTTTT. The encoded protein is CASSFPNRQGDGDPLPDTGELFF.

This clonotype showed up many times. V and J are TRBV4-2 and TRBJ2-7, with a tentative D call TRBD1 (6 bases). The V gene lost 2 bases and the J gene lost 5 bases, with 10 bases spanning the gap. The CDR3 has 13 residues. Germline assignment: CDR1 LGHNA and CDR2 YNFKEQ. CDR3 region: CASSQKAGDEQYF. As DNA, the CDR3 is TGTGCCAGCAGCCAAAAGGCAGGGGACGAGCAGTACTTC.

This clonotype was seen a few times. The V and J genes are TRBV19 and TRBJ2-5; no clear D gene. The V and J ends lost 0 bases and 2 bases respectively, with 10 bases between them. CDR3 length: 15 residues. Germline CDR1 is LNHDA and CDR2 is SQIVND (reference sequence). The CDR3: CASSIDGGAQETQYF. In DNA form, the CDR3 reads TGTGCCAGTAGTATAGACGGCGGAGCACAAGAGACCCAGTACTTC.

This clonotype was seen a few times. The CDR3 coding sequence is TGTGCCTGGAGTGTACTGGGGGGGAGGACCGGGGAGCTGTTTTTT. The encoded protein is CAWSVLGGRTGELFF. The chain employs TRBV30 and TRBJ2-2; 7 nucleotides line up with TRBD2. Trimming cost V 0 bases and J 5 bases; bases outside gene matches: 6. The germline gives CDR1 GTSNPN, CDR2 SVGIG (reference sequence). The CDR3 sequence is 15 residues long.

The V and J genes are TRBV24-1 and TRBJ2-2; 7 bases are a match to TRBD2. The length of the CDR3 is 13 residues. Germline trimming cut 6 bases from V and 6 bases from J; bases unmatched to any gene: 3. CDR1 and CDR2 from the germline V gene are KGHDR and SFDVKD. CDR3 in amino acids: CATSYRGAGELFF. As DNA, the CDR3 is TGTGCCACCAGTTACCGGGGGGCCGGGGAGCTGTTTTTT.

The J gene is TRBJ2-2, the V gene TRBV11-3; possibly TRBD2 for D (6 bases). V was clipped by 5 bases and J by 5 bases, with 18 bases between them. The CDR3 loop spans 16 amino acids. Germline V lookup: CDR1 SGHNT, CDR2 YENEEA. The CDR3 protein is CASSRRDLQGTGELFF. In DNA form, the CDR3 reads TGTGCCAGCAGCCGGCGGGACCTCCAGGGAACCGGGGAGCTGTTTTTT.

This clonotype occurred a few times. This chain links TRBV14 with TRBJ2-3; D remains unclear. CDR3 length: 15 amino acids. V was cut by 0 bases and J by 5 bases, with 12 bases left in between. Germline-derived CDR1 and CDR2 are SGHDN and FVKESK. CDR3 sequence (DNA): TGTGCCAGCAGCCAAGAGACGCCGCCGCTAGATACGCAGTATTTT. Protein product: CASSQETPPLDTQYF.

Ten or more counts support this clonotype. This chain links TRBV10-2 with TRBJ2-5, with D uncertain. Germline V gene data show CDR1 as WSHSY and CDR2 as SAAADI. Trimming took off 6 bases at V and 2 bases at J, with 7 bases between the two ends. The CDR3 covers 12 residues. The CDR3 reads CASRELQETQYF. CDR3 DNA sequence: TGCGCCAGCAGGGAACTACAAGAGACCCAGTACTTC.

This clonotype has at least ten counts. The CDR3 sequence is CASSFSGGPYEQYF. CDR3 in DNA: TGTGCCAGCAGTTTCTCAGGGGGGCCCTACGAGCAGTACTTC. The chain links TRBV27 to TRBJ2-7; D possibly corresponds to TRBD1 (7 bases). Germline-derived CDR1 and CDR2 are MNHEY and SMNVEV (reference sequence). V shed 3 bases and J shed 2 bases, with 11 bases lying between them. The CDR3 is made up of 14 amino acids.

This clonotype was seen only a few times. The chain joins TRBV18 to TRBJ2-7, with D perhaps TRBD1 (6 bases). Trimming shortened V by 5 bases and J by 2 bases, and 16 bases separated the two germline ends. Germline V lookup: CDR1 KGHSH, CDR2 LQKENI. The CDR3 sequence is 15 residues long. CDR3 coding DNA: TGTGCCAGCTCATCTACCGGGACAAGACCCTACGAGCAGTACTTC. Translated, it gives CASSSTGTRPYEQYF.

J is TRBJ1-1 and V is TRBV6-5; D unresolved. Deletions cut 2 bases from V and 4 bases from J, with 8 bases between. The germline V gene encodes CDR1 MNHEY and CDR2 SVGAGI. This CDR3 region has 13 residues. In DNA form, the CDR3 reads TGTGCCAGCAGTTACAACCCTCGCACTGAAGCTTTCTTT. Translating it yields CASSYNPRTEAFF.